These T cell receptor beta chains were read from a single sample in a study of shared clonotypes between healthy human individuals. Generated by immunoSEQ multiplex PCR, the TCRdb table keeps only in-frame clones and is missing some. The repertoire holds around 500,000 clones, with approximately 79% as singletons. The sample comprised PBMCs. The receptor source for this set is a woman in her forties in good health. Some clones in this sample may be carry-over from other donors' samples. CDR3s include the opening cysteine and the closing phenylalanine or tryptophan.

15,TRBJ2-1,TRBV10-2,CASSAPTSTHNEQFF
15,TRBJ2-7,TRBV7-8,CASRQGLAASYEQYF
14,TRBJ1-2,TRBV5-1,CASSRDGNQGGYTF
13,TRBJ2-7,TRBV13,CASRQIRYSEQYF
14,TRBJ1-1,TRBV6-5,CASSYLGSNTEAFF
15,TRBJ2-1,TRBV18,CASSPGGSIYNEQFF
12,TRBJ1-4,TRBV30,CAFQDPNEKLFF
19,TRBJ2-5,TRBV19,CASSKTRGQGLVSGRTQYF
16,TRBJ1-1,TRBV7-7,CASSLQSGGGATEAFF
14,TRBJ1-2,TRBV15,CATSRQEMYYGYTF
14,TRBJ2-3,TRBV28,CASSLRTGSDTQYF
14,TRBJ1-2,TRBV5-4,CASSLDQGIYGYTF
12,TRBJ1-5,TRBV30,CAWSSVGGPQHF
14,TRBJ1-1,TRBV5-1,CASSLSRGRAEAFF
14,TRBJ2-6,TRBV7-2,CASRRFSGANVLTF
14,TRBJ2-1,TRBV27,CASSFTREYNEQFF
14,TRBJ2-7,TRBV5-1,CASSPLGNSYEQYF
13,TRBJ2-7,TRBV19,CASSPDVWTEQYF
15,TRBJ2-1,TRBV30,CAWSVLRDRNNEQFF
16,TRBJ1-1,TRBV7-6,CASSSDRALINTEAFF
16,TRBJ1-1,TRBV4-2,CASSQLLARIGTEAFF
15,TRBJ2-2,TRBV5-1,CASSLGAGNTGELFF
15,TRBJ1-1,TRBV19,CASSIGRGTNTEAFF
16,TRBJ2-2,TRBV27,CASSQTSGRAGGELFF
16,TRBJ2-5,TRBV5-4,CASSFAERAGKETQYF
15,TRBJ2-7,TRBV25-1,CASSDPRAGGYEQYF
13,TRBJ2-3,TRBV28,CATKTGGKDTQYF
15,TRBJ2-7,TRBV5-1,CASSSLAGGSYEQYF
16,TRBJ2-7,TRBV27,CASSLLAGGGPYEQYF